These 26 T cell receptor beta chains originate from one sample sequenced in a study of response to subunit inactivated influenza vaccine (dated by TCRdb to between 2017 and 2018). The library was obtained by RT-PCR. The run used an Illumina HiSeq 2500. Using fastp trimming at Q25 and MiXCR clonotype assembly, TCRdb reanalyzed the public sequencing data and kept in-frame beta chains. Each CDR3 protein appears once, grouped with its most common genes and DNA. The sample has 800,000 or so distinct CDR3 sequences on record, about 20% of them singletons. The ten largest clones add up to 10% of the sample. Specimen: PBMCs from blood, collected more than 4 days after vaccination. These receptors all stem from a man aged 50 to 59 who received an inactivated influenza vaccine. Donor details come from another sample of the same person, matched by shared clones.

This clonotype was counted between two and nine times. The V gene is TRBV7-9, the J gene TRBJ2-7; weak D call: TRBD2 (5 bases). The CDR3 has 12 amino acids. V lost 4 bases and J 12 bases, leaving 16 bases between the germline ends. Germline assignment: CDR1 SEHNR and CDR2 FQNEAQ (reference sequence). The CDR3, as DNA: TGTGCCAGCAGCTCCTCGAGGGATCAAGGGTACTTC. Its protein is CASSSSRDQGYF.

The chain carries TRBV5-1 and TRBJ2-2, with 8 bases lining up with TRBD1. Per germline, CDR1 SGHRS and CDR2 YFSETQ. The CDR3 contains 15 residues. J lost 5 bases, V lost 4 bases, and 7 bases had no gene match. CDR3 in DNA: TGCGCCAGCAGCAATGGACAGGGCCTTACCGGGGAGCTGTTTTTT. It yields the protein CASSNGQGLTGELFF.

CDR3 bases: TGTGCCAGCAGCTTAGACCGGACAGGGGGCGCACCTACGCAGTATTTT. Protein: CASSLDRTGGAPTQYF. The J gene is TRBJ2-3, the V gene TRBV7-2; 11 nucleotides line up with TRBD1. The V and J ends lost 1 base and 8 bases, in that order; junction bases with no gene match: 8. CDR1 is SGHTA, CDR2 FQGNSA, per germline. The CDR3 has 16 amino acids.

This chain connects TRBV6-1 to TRBJ2-2; no reliable D call. CDR3 length: 17 residues. The V end was cut by 6 bases, the J end by 1 base, with 18 bases between. The germline V gene has CDR1 MNHNS and CDR2 SASEGT. As DNA, the CDR3 is TGTGCCAGCAGATCTCCCCTGGCGGTGTTGAACACCGGGGAGCTGTTTTTT. Translated, it gives CASRSPLAVLNTGELFF.

This clonotype was found a few times. CDR3 sequence: CASSVSPISKIADTDTQYF. CDR3 bases: TGTGCCAGCAGCGTATCCCCAATATCGAAGATAGCGGACACAGATACGCAGTATTTT. The chain combines TRBV11-2 with TRBJ2-3, with TRBD2 as a possible D gene (6 bases). CDR1 is SGHAT and CDR2 is FQNNGV in the germline V gene. The CDR3 is made up of 19 amino acids. Trimming removed 5 bases at V and 2 bases at J, with 26 bases between.

This rearrangement joins TRBV4-2 to TRBJ2-6; 7 bases fit TRBD2. Germline assignment: CDR1 LGHNA and CDR2 YNFKEQ. Trimming took 6 bases from V and 2 from J; bases not matched to a gene: 19. This CDR3 has 20 amino acids. CDR3 sequence reads: CASSQRRGSGPLAGANVLTF. The CDR3 bases are TGTGCCAGCAGTCAAAGGCGGGGGAGCGGGCCTTTAGCTGGGGCCAACGTCCTGACTTTC.

This chain links TRBV13 with TRBJ2-7; 8 bases line up with TRBD1. The CDR3 sequence is 15 residues long. V lost 0 bases and J lost 4; bases outside the gene matches: 5. Per the germline V gene, CDR1 is PRHDT and CDR2 is FYEKMQ (reference sequence). The CDR3 protein is CASSLGAGGEYEQYF. For the CDR3, the DNA is TGTGCCAGCAGCTTAGGAGCAGGGGGCGAGTACGAGCAGTACTTC.

This clonotype turned up a few times. The chain recombines TRBV10-3 with TRBJ2-7; perhaps D is TRBD1 or TRBD2 (6 bases each). The germline V gene has CDR1 ENHRY and CDR2 SYGVKD. This CDR3 is 16 amino acids long. V gave up 0 bases and J gave up 0 bases, with 12 bases separating them. The CDR3 DNA reads as TGTGCCATCAGTGAGTCGTGGAGGGGGATCTCCTACGAGCAGTACTTC. It translates to CAISESWRGISYEQYF.

The V gene is TRBV4-1, the J gene TRBJ2-7, with 8 bases lining up with TRBD2. The CDR3 length is 17 residues. Germline V gene sequence: CDR1 MGHRA, CDR2 YSYEKL. V shed 4 bases, J shed 2 bases, and the junction held 13 bases outside the gene matches. In nucleotides, the CDR3 is TGCGCCAGCAGCCCCGGGCTAGCGGGCTCATTTCCCTACGAGCAGTACTTC. Its protein is CASSPGLAGSFPYEQYF.

This clonotype turned up a few times. At one of its ends the junction is not consistent with the germline gene, which may arise from a read error. The J gene is TRBJ2-4, the V gene TRBV5-5; 7 bases are a match to TRBD1. Germline V lookup: CDR1 SGHKS, CDR2 YYEKEE (reference sequence). This CDR3 region has 14 residues. CDR3 sequence reads: CASSLEPSRQGQDF. The CDR3 region has the DNA TGTGCCAGCAGCTTGGAACCCTCTCGACAGGGCCAGGACTTC.

The genes are TRBV9 and TRBJ2-7; 7 bases are shared with TRBD1. There are 14 residues in the CDR3. Germline V gene data show CDR1 as SGDLS and CDR2 as YYNGEE. V shed 4 bases and J 0 bases; nucleotides not matched to a gene: 4. CDR3 residues: CASSKGQSSYEQYF. CDR3 nucleotide sequence: TGTGCCAGCAGCAAGGGACAGTCCTCCTACGAGCAGTACTTC.

The chain joins TRBV10-3 to TRBJ2-7, with D possibly matching TRBD2 (5 bases). Germline V gene sequence: CDR1 ENHRY, CDR2 SYGVKD. This CDR3 is built from 16 residues. V lost 2 bases and J lost 0, with 14 bases in between. The CDR3 bases are TGTGCCATCAGTGAGACTGGACTCATGAGCTCCTACGAGCAGTACTTC. As protein: CAISETGLMSSYEQYF.

CDR3 residues: CASSQLSQGDITDTQYF. The CDR3 DNA is TGCGCCAGCAGCCAACTTTCACAGGGGGATATCACAGATACGCAGTATTTT. The chain couples TRBV4-1 to TRBJ2-3; the match to TRBD1 covers 8 bases. This CDR3 is built from 17 residues. Looked up from germline, CDR1 is MGHRA and CDR2 is YSYEKL. Germline trimming cut 2 bases from V and 2 bases from J; bases unmatched to any gene: 9.

This clonotype was observed a few times. The V and J genes are TRBV29-1 and TRBJ2-3; 9 bases agree with TRBD2. The CDR3 spans 16 residues. Germline CDR1 and CDR2: SQVTM and ANQGSEA. V was clipped by 8 bases and J by 2 bases; unmatched bases: 14. CDR3 bases: TGCAGCTCCACTCGGGGTAGCGGGAGACCCACAGATACGCAGTATTTT. Residues: CSSTRGSGRPTDTQYF.

The genes are TRBV27 and TRBJ2-1; TRBD2 agrees at 9 bases. Germline values: CDR1 MNHEY, CDR2 SMNVEV (reference sequence). The CDR3 contains 20 residues. The V gene end was trimmed by 3 bases and the J gene end by 7 bases; junction bases not matched to a gene: 22. The CDR3 bases are TGTGCCAGCAGTTTGGCCAAGGACCCGTCGGCGGGAGGGCCGAGGAATGAGCAGTTCTTC. It specifies CASSLAKDPSAGGPRNEQFF.

This clonotype was picked up a small number of times. J is TRBJ2-2 and V is TRBV6-2 or TRBV6-3; D gene unclear. The CDR3 is 13 residues long. Trimming took 3 bases from V and 4 from J, leaving 6 bases between them. Germline CDR1 MNHEY, CDR2 SVGEGT. The CDR3 here is CASSYQTTGELFF. As DNA, the CDR3 is TGTGCCAGCAGTTATCAGACCACCGGGGAGCTGTTTTTT.

A few counts support this clonotype. V and J are TRBV20-1 and TRBJ2-7, with 10 bases aligning to TRBD1. Germline V gene data show CDR1 as DFQATT and CDR2 as SNEGSKA (reference sequence). The V and J ends lost 4 bases and 4 bases, in that order; junction bases with no gene match: 7. There are 14 residues in the CDR3. CDR3 region: CSATYDRGPYEQYF. CDR3 DNA: TGCAGTGCTACCTACGACAGGGGGCCATACGAGCAGTACTTC.

This clonotype was detected a few times. This chain links TRBV20-1 with TRBJ1-1, with unresolved D. V lost 6 bases and J lost 10, with 12 bases in between. CDR1 is DFQATT and CDR2 is SNEGSKA in the germline V gene (reference sequence). This CDR3 has 10 residues. As DNA, the CDR3 is TGCAGTGCCCCTCACAGCTCAGCTTTCTTT. Amino acids: CSAPHSSAFF.

The chain has TRBV7-9 and TRBJ2-7, with TRBD1 matching over 8 bases. CDR1 SEHNR and CDR2 FQNEAQ come from the germline V gene (reference sequence). The CDR3 length is 16 residues. The V segment lost 2 bases and the J segment 5 bases; nucleotides outside the gene matches: 11. The CDR3 region is CASSLSWDRSFHEQYF. The CDR3 DNA reads TGTGCCAGCAGCTTAAGCTGGGACAGGAGCTTCCACGAGCAGTACTTC.

This clonotype has a handful of counts. V gene TRBV10-3 combines with J gene TRBJ2-7; TRBD1 aligns across 7 bases. V trimming: 9 bases; J trimming: 2 bases; junction bases outside the gene matches: 7. The CDR3 contains 13 residues. Germline V gives CDR1 ENHRY, CDR2 SYGVKD. The CDR3: CAIGTDPTYEQYF. CDR3 coding DNA: TGTGCCATTGGGACAGACCCAACCTACGAGCAGTACTTC.

V and J are TRBV25-1 and TRBJ2-5; D is possibly TRBD2 (6 bases). The V end was cut by 6 bases, the J end by 7 bases, with 15 bases between. Germline V gene sequence: CDR1 MGHDK, CDR2 SYGVNS. The CDR3 is 13 amino acids. The CDR3, as DNA: TGTGCCAGCAGCCAATCTAGCGCGGGGACCCAGTACTTC. This codes for CASSQSSAGTQYF. The full variable domain, completed using reference TRBV25-1 and TRBJ2-5, is EADIYQTPRYLVIGTGKKITLECSQTMGHDKMYWYQQDPGMELHLIHYSYGVNSTEKGDLSSESTVSRIRTEHFPLTLESARPSHTSQYLCASSQSSAGTQYFGPGTRLLVL.

This rearrangement joins TRBV5-1 to TRBJ2-5; 10 bases fit TRBD1. The V gene's germline CDR1 is SGHRS and CDR2 YFSETQ. The CDR3 is 20 amino acids. Unmatched junction bases numbered 14, after V lost 0 bases and J lost 0 bases. CDR3 protein: CASSLGSRDRGESHQETQYF. CDR3 nucleotide sequence: TGCGCCAGCAGCTTGGGGTCCCGGGACAGGGGAGAGTCGCACCAAGAGACCCAGTACTTC.

This chain joins TRBV27 and TRBJ2-1; D is uncertain. CDR1 is MNHEY and CDR2 is SMNVEV in the germline V gene (reference sequence). V lost 2 bases to trimming and J lost 9 bases, with 8 bases between them. The CDR3 length is 12 residues. CDR3 protein: CASSLVYGEQFF. The DNA of the CDR3 is TGTGCCAGCAGTTTAGTATACGGTGAGCAGTTCTTC.

In this sample, this clonotype turned up a few times. J is TRBJ2-1 and V is TRBV4-2; the match to TRBD2 covers 8 bases. The CDR3 loop spans 17 amino acids. Trimming cost V 5 bases and J 7 bases; bases outside gene matches: 16. The germline CDR1 and CDR2 sequences are LGHNA and YNFKEQ. CDR3 DNA sequence: TGTGCCAGCAGCGGACCGCCCGGGACTAGAGGGCGTAATGAGCAGTTCTTC. It codes for CASSGPPGTRGRNEQFF.

J is TRBJ1-3 and V is TRBV20-1; tentatively, D is TRBD1 (5 bases). CDR3 length: 15 amino acids. The V gene lost 0 bases and the J gene lost 4 bases, with 13 bases spanning the gap. From germline, CDR1 is DFQATT and CDR2 SNEGSKA (reference sequence). CDR3 sequence reads: CSARDPRRAGNTIYF. In DNA form, the CDR3 reads TGCAGTGCTAGAGACCCCCGCAGGGCCGGAAACACCATATATTTT.

This clonotype showed up just a few times. This chain uses TRBV9 with TRBJ2-2; 9 bases map to TRBD1. The V gene's germline CDR1 is SGDLS and CDR2 YYNGEE. The CDR3 is made up of 16 amino acids. Trimming took 4 bases from V and 7 from J; bases not matched to a gene: 11. Here the CDR3 reads CASSSRPGQGYGELFF. CDR3 nucleotide sequence: TGTGCCAGCAGCTCTAGGCCGGGACAGGGTTACGGGGAGCTGTTTTTT.